The text below deals with one TCR beta chain. Trimming at V came to 4 bases and at J to 3 bases, leaving 8 bases not matched to a gene. Looked up from germline, CDR1 is ENHRY and CDR2 is SYGVKD. The CDR3 length is 16 residues. Clones were sequenced by immunoSEQ multiplex PCR, and TCRdb holds only the in-frame ones, with some missing. The sample has tens of thousands of clones, approximately 80% seen once. This record belongs to a study of OX40 agonist ivuxolimab in advanced cancers. V usage is TRBV10-3 and J usage is TRBJ2-5; 10 bases map to TRBD2. The source was CD4+ or CD8+ T cells sorted from blood, collected in a trial of the OX40 agonist ivuxolimab. The TCR sequence derives from an adult with an advanced solid tumor such as melanoma, head and neck, liver or kidney cancer. The DNA for the CDR3 is TGTGCCATCAGTGTGACGGGTCTAGCGGGAGAAGAGACCCAGTACTTC. As protein: CAISVTGLAGEETQYF.